Listed below are T cell receptor beta chains from one sample, sequenced in a study of shared clonotypes between healthy human individuals. Clones were sequenced by immunoSEQ multiplex PCR, and TCRdb holds only the in-frame ones, with some missing. The data show 300,000 or so clones, approximately 79% seen once. Sequencing input: memory CD4+ T cells sorted from blood. All receptors come from a man aged 25 to 40 in good health. Each CDR3 is given with its conserved first and last residue. Each record gives: J gene, V gene, D gene, CDR3 DNA, CDR3 protein. A D gene is named only where the DNA matches it firmly.

>TRBJ2-1|TRBV13|-
TGTGCCAACAAGTGGGTATCCTACAATGAGCAGTTCTTC
CANKWVSYNEQFF
>TRBJ1-2|TRBV4-1|TRBD1
TGCGCCAGCAGCCAAACACGGGACAGCTATGGCTACACCTTC
CASSQTRDSYGYTF
>TRBJ2-1|TRBV10-1|TRBD1
TGCGCCAGCAGTGACCCCGGGACAGGGGATGAGCAGTTCTTC
CASSDPGTGDEQFF
>TRBJ1-3|TRBV19|-
TGTGCCAGTAGGACCGCAGGGTACGGAAACACCATATATTTT
CASRTAGYGNTIYF
>TRBJ2-3|TRBV27|TRBD2
TGTGCCAGCAGTTGGCGGGAGGGCACAGATACGCAGTATTTT
CASSWREGTDTQYF
>TRBJ2-3|TRBV19|-
TGTGCCAGTAGTATATTAGGCAGGGCGTGGGATACGCAGTATTTT
CASSILGRAWDTQYF
>TRBJ1-3|TRBV19|-
TGTGCCAGTAGTTCATGGACAGAAGGCACCATATATTTT
CASSSWTEGTIYF
>TRBJ2-4|TRBV11-2|TRBD1
TGTGCCAGCAGCCCCCAGTCCCCGGACAGGGATCTAGCCAAAAACATTCAGTACTTC
CASSPQSPDRDLAKNIQYF
>TRBJ2-3|TRBV7-2|TRBD1
TGTGCCAGCAGCTACCGGGACAGGGGTCCAGATACGCAGTATTTT
CASSYRDRGPDTQYF
>TRBJ1-2|TRBV9|TRBD1
TGTGCCAGCAGCGTAGGAACCTTGGGACAGACCTATGGCTACACCTTC
CASSVGTLGQTYGYTF
>TRBJ1-2|TRBV5-1|-
TGCGCCAGCAGCTTGGGATTTCAGGGAGTCTCCTTC
CASSLGFQGVSF
>TRBJ2-7|TRBV27|-
TGTGCCAGCAGTTTACGTACCGCTCCTGACTACGAGCAGTACTTC
CASSLRTAPDYEQYF
>TRBJ2-7|TRBV11-2|TRBD1
TGTGCCAGCAAACCGGGACAGGGCTTGCACGAGCAGTACTTC
CASKPGQGLHEQYF